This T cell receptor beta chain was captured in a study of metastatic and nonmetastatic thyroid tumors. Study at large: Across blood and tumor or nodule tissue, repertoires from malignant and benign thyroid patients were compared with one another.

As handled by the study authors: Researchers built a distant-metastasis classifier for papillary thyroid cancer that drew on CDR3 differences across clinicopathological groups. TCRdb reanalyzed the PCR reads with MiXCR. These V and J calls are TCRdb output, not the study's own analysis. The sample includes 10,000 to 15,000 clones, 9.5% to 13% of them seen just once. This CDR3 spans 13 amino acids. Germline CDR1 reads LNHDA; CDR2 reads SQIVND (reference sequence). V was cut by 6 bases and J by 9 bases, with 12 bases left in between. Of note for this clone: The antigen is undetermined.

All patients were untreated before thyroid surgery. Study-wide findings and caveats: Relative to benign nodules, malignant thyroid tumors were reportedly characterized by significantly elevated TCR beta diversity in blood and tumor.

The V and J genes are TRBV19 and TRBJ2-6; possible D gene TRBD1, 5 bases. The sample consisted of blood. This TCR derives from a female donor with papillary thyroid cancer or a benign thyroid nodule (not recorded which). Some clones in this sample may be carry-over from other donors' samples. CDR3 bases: TGTGCCAGTAGCCCGGACAAGGTCAACGTCCTGACTTTC. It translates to CASSPDKVNVLTF.